Each of the 23 T cell receptor beta chains below was sequenced from the same sample in a study of cytomegalovirus exposure and HLA in healthy donors. Vbeta (60) and Jbeta (13) primers were used in the PCR. Clones were sequenced by immunoSEQ multiplex PCR, and TCRdb holds only the in-frame ones, with some missing. The table has about 120,000 clones, around 73% seen once; the top ten hold approximately 11%. The sequenced sample consisted of PBMCs. These receptors came from a young man in good health and CMV-seropositive.

The chain joins TRBV30 to TRBJ2-7, with D perhaps matching TRBD1 (6 bases). This CDR3 spans 13 amino acids. Germline lookup yields CDR1 GTSNPN and CDR2 SVGIG (reference sequence). The V gene lost 5 bases and the J gene lost 3 bases, with 14 bases spanning the gap. In nucleotides, the CDR3 is TGTGCCTGGTCCCCGGGACATAACTACGAGCAGTACTTC. This encodes CAWSPGHNYEQYF.

The chain uses TRBV6-5 and TRBJ1-2; D possibly corresponds to TRBD1 (5 bases). Deletions cut 2 bases from V and 5 bases from J, with 18 bases between. The CDR3 has 16 residues. CDR1 and CDR2 from the germline V gene are MNHEY and SVGAGI. The CDR3 loop reads CASSYGGGRREYGYTF. Written as DNA, the CDR3 is TGTGCCAGCAGTTACGGGGGGGGAAGGCGGGAATATGGCTACACCTTC.

CDR3 DNA: TGTGCCAGCAGTAGCGGGAGGGCCATGGAGACCCAGTACTTC. Amino acid sequence: CASSSGRAMETQYF. The chain carries TRBV6-5 and TRBJ2-5; 10 bases are a match to TRBD2. CDR1 and CDR2 (germline): MNHEY, SVGAGI. The J segment lost 5 bases and the V segment lost 5 bases, leaving 5 bases of the junction unmatched. This CDR3 spans 14 amino acids.

This clone came up once. The rearrangement links TRBV11-2 to TRBJ2-5; a weak D match, TRBD2 (6 bases). The CDR3 is made up of 13 amino acids. Between the trimmed V and J ends, which lost 5 bases and 1 base, there was a span of 8 bases. Germline V gene data show CDR1 as SGHAT and CDR2 as FQNNGV. Here the CDR3 reads CASSKRVQETQYF. Here the CDR3 DNA reads TGTGCCAGCAGCAAGCGGGTCCAAGAGACCCAGTACTTC.

This chain joins TRBV25-1 and TRBJ2-3, with D perhaps matching TRBD1 (6 bases). The germline V gene encodes CDR1 MGHDK and CDR2 SYGVNS. The CDR3 runs 14 residues. Trimming cost V 8 bases and J 0 bases, with 12 bases left between them. The CDR3 sequence is CASQGQGSTDTQYF. The CDR3 DNA follows: TGTGCCAGCCAGGGGCAGGGAAGCACAGATACGCAGTATTTT.

The rearrangement links TRBV14 to TRBJ2-5, with D perhaps TRBD2 (6 bases). V was trimmed by 3 bases and J by 4 bases, leaving 15 bases between them. The CDR3 is made up of 15 amino acids. Germline V CDR1 and CDR2: SGHDN, FVKESK. The CDR3, as DNA: TGTGCCAGCAGCCAGCGAACGGGAGTGGGAGAGACCCAGTACTTC. Translation: CASSQRTGVGETQYF.

The V call is TRBV30, the J call TRBJ1-4, with a possible D match to TRBD1 (6 bases). Per the germline V gene, CDR1 is GTSNPN and CDR2 is SVGIG (reference sequence). The CDR3 has 14 residues. The ends were cut back, 0 bases at V and 6 bases at J, with 11 bases in the middle. The CDR3 bases are TGTGCCTGGAGTGTATTGGGGGCTGATGAAAAACTGTTTTTT. Its translation is CAWSVLGADEKLFF.

This clone appeared a few times. The chain employs TRBV7-9 and TRBJ2-7; TRBD1 might be the D (7 bases). This CDR3 has 16 amino acids. Germline CDR1 and CDR2: SEHNR and FQNEAQ (reference sequence). Trimming removed 1 base from V and 4 bases from J, with 17 bases in between. The CDR3 protein is CASSLVGRRGDYEQYF. As DNA, the CDR3 is TGTGCCAGCAGCTTAGTGGGGCGCAGGGGGGATTACGAGCAGTACTTC.

V gene TRBV28 combines with J gene TRBJ1-5, with D perhaps matching TRBD1 (6 bases). V was pared by 3 bases and J by 7 bases, with 13 bases between. This CDR3 contains 14 residues. Germline CDR1 is MDHEN and CDR2 is SYDVKM. CDR3 in amino acids: CASSFSGGEQPQHF. The CDR3 bases are TGTGCCAGCAGTTTTTCTGGGGGCGAACAGCCCCAGCATTTT.

V gene TRBV10-1 combines with J gene TRBJ1-4; 7 nucleotides line up with TRBD1. Germline V gene lookup returns CDR1 WNHNN and CDR2 SYGVQD (reference sequence). V shed 6 bases and J 6 bases; nucleotides not matched to a gene: 16. This CDR3 is 17 amino acids long. CDR3 loop: CASRDLTLTGLHEKLFF. The CDR3, as DNA: TGCGCCAGCAGAGACCTTACCTTGACAGGGCTTCATGAAAAACTGTTTTTT.

The chain has TRBV27 and TRBJ2-2, with TRBD1 matching 10 bases. The germline gives CDR1 MNHEY, CDR2 SMNVEV (reference sequence). Losses at the gene ends were 5 bases for V and 7 bases for J; bases not matched to a gene: 7. This CDR3 has 15 residues. The CDR3 sequence: CASSPDRGLVGELFF. The CDR3 coding sequence is TGTGCCAGCAGTCCCGACAGGGGGCTTGTCGGGGAGCTGTTTTTT.

The rearrangement uses TRBV5-1 and TRBJ2-2; D is undetermined. This CDR3 has 13 amino acids. Trimming took 4 bases from V and 1 from J, leaving 5 bases between them. Germline-derived CDR1 and CDR2 are SGHRS and YFSETQ. The CDR3 DNA follows: TGCGCCAGCAGCCCAGGGAACACCGGGGAGCTGTTTTTT. Translation gives CASSPGNTGELFF.

This clone was seen only a few times. The chain carries TRBV4-1 and TRBJ2-5; D perhaps matches TRBD2 (7 bases). The germline CDR1 and CDR2 sequences are MGHRA and YSYEKL. Trimming removed 4 bases at V and 0 bases at J, with 21 bases between. This CDR3 comprises 18 residues. CDR3 coding DNA: TGCGCCAGCAGCCGCTGGAAGGGGGGGAGTCCGTACCAAGAGACCCAGTACTTC. It translates to CASSRWKGGSPYQETQYF.

V gene TRBV2 combines with J gene TRBJ1-4; the D is unclear. Germline V gene lookup returns CDR1 SNHLY and CDR2 FYNNEI. This CDR3 is 12 amino acids long. The ends were cut back, 4 bases at V and 6 bases at J, with 6 bases in the middle. The CDR3 sequence: CASSVRDEKLFF. DNA of the CDR3: TGTGCCAGCAGTGTTCGGGATGAAAAACTGTTTTTT.

The chain couples TRBV5-1 to TRBJ2-2; the match to TRBD2 covers 8 bases. CDR1 and CDR2 (germline): SGHRS, YFSETQ. This CDR3 is built from 18 residues. V lost 5 bases to trimming and J lost 1 base; unmatched junction nucleotides: 13. The CDR3 sequence is CASREQFRLAMNTGELFF. In DNA form, the CDR3 reads TGCGCCAGCAGGGAACAGTTTCGACTAGCGATGAACACCGGGGAGCTGTTTTTT. The full variable domain, its missing parts supplied by reference TRBV5-1 and TRBJ2-2, is KAGVTQTPRYLIKTRGQQVTLSCSPISGHRSVSWYQQTPGQGLQFLFEYFSETQRNKGNFPGRFSGRQFSNSRSEMNVSTLELGDSALYLCASREQFRLAMNTGELFFGEGSRLTVL.

The V and J genes are TRBV27 and TRBJ2-2, with TRBD2 identical over 8 bases. Germline CDR1 reads MNHEY; CDR2 reads SMNVEV (reference sequence). J lost 8 bases, V lost 3 bases, and 5 bases had no gene match. This CDR3 region has 14 residues. The CDR3 DNA reads TGTGCCAGCAGTTTTTCGGGGGGGGCGGGGGAGCTGTTTTTT. Translating it yields CASSFSGGAGELFF.

The rearrangement joins TRBV27 to TRBJ1-2; D is unclear. CDR3 length: 14 residues. Between the trimmed V and J ends, which lost 3 bases and 0 bases, there was a span of 8 bases. CDR1 and CDR2 (germline): MNHEY, SMNVEV (reference sequence). The CDR3 sequence: CASSFSGANYGYTF. Here the CDR3 DNA reads TGTGCCAGCAGTTTCTCTGGAGCTAACTATGGCTACACCTTC.

This sequence joins TRBV19 and TRBJ2-3; weak D call: TRBD2 (6 bases). Germline values: CDR1 LNHDA, CDR2 SQIVND (reference sequence). CDR3 size: 15 residues. The V and J ends lost 5 bases and 1 base respectively, with 13 bases between them. The DNA for the CDR3 is TGTGCCAGTAGTTGGAGGGATGCGGGCACAGATACGCAGTATTTT. Translating it yields CASSWRDAGTDTQYF.

V usage is TRBV5-1 and J usage is TRBJ1-2; no clear D. Germline V gene data show CDR1 as SGHRS and CDR2 as YFSETQ. The CDR3 is 15 residues long. The ends were cut back, 4 bases at V and 5 bases at J, with 18 bases in the middle. The CDR3 sequence is CASSPKTGFRYGYTF. The CDR3 DNA follows: TGCGCCAGCAGCCCCAAAACGGGGTTTCGTTATGGCTACACCTTC.

This chain's CDR3 is CASSPALMGQGLAGRKYNEQFF. DNA for the CDR3: TGTGCCAGCAGCCCCGCCCTGATGGGCCAGGGACTAGCGGGAAGAAAGTACAATGAGCAGTTCTTC. The rearrangement joins TRBV7-8 to TRBJ2-1; 13 bases match TRBD2. Per the germline V gene, CDR1 is SGHVS and CDR2 is FQNEAQ. The CDR3 contains 22 residues. Trimming removed 5 bases from V and 4 bases from J; junction bases left unmatched: 23. The full variable domain, completed using reference TRBV7-8 and TRBJ2-1, is GAGVSQSPRYKVAKRGQDVALRCDPISGHVSLFWYQQALGQGPEFLTYFQNEAQLDKSGLPSDRFFAERPEGSVSTLKIQRTQQEDSAVYLCASSPALMGQGLAGRKYNEQFFGPGTRLTVL.

This rearrangement joins TRBV7-9 to TRBJ2-7, with 10 bases that match TRBD1. V was pared by 5 bases and J by 5 bases, with 15 bases of the junction left unmatched. The CDR3 totals 17 residues. Germline CDR1 reads SEHNR; CDR2 reads FQNEAQ (reference sequence). The CDR3 is CASSPQAGTGVFHEQYF. CDR3 in DNA: TGTGCCAGCAGCCCCCAGGCCGGGACAGGGGTTTTCCACGAGCAGTACTTC. Variable domain in full (rest from reference TRBV7-9 and TRBJ2-7): DTGVSQNPRHKITKRGQNVTFRCDPISEHNRLYWYRQTLGQGPEFLTYFQNEAQLEKSRLLSDRFSAERPKGSFSTLEIQRTEQGDSAMYLCASSPQAGTGVFHEQYFGPGTRLTVT.

The rearrangement links TRBV9 to TRBJ2-2; the D is unclear. V was shortened by 8 bases and J by 4 bases, with 12 bases between the two germline ends. CDR1 and CDR2 from the germline V gene are SGDLS and YYNGEE. The CDR3 totals 13 residues. The CDR3 loop reads CASSQASTGELFF. For the CDR3, the DNA is TGTGCCAGTAGCCAAGCATCCACCGGGGAGCTGTTTTTT.

The chain uses TRBV7-2 and TRBJ2-3, with 10 bases that match TRBD2. The length of the CDR3 is 15 residues. V lost 5 bases and J lost 1; bases outside the gene matches: 3. The germline V gene has CDR1 SGHTA and CDR2 FQGNSA. Here the CDR3 reads CASSPLAGGTDTQYF. Here the CDR3 DNA reads TGTGCCAGCAGCCCGCTAGCGGGGGGCACAGATACGCAGTATTTT.